This TCR beta chain was recovered during a study of shared clonotypes between healthy human individuals. Study as a whole: For every donor, three CD4 naive, three CD4 memory, two CD8 naive and one CD8 memory plates were used. Study results and caveats: Relative to their counterparts shared across all four donors, non-shared clonotypes exhibited diminished generation probabilities.

Germline loops: CDR1 SEHNR, CDR2 FQNEAQ (reference sequence). V was shortened by 1 base and J by 10 bases, with 8 bases between the two germline ends. The CDR3 has 11 amino acids. The investigators split CD4+ cells into a CD45RA+ naive subset and a CD45RA-negative memory subset. To note about this clone: Its antigen remains unidentified.

Researchers divided each subset's genomic DNA evenly across several immunoSEQ plates. Generated by immunoSEQ multiplex PCR, the TCRdb table keeps only in-frame clones and is missing some. The sample includes around 700,000 clones, about two thirds of them seen just once. Source material: memory CD4+ T cells sorted from blood. Subset denoted: CD45RA-negative fraction. The clonotype originates from a woman in her twenties or thirties in good health. V usage is TRBV7-9 and J usage is TRBJ2-7; unclear D gene. The DNA for the CDR3 is TGTGCCAGCAGCTTAGGGCATTCTCAGTACTTC. This encodes CASSLGHSQYF.